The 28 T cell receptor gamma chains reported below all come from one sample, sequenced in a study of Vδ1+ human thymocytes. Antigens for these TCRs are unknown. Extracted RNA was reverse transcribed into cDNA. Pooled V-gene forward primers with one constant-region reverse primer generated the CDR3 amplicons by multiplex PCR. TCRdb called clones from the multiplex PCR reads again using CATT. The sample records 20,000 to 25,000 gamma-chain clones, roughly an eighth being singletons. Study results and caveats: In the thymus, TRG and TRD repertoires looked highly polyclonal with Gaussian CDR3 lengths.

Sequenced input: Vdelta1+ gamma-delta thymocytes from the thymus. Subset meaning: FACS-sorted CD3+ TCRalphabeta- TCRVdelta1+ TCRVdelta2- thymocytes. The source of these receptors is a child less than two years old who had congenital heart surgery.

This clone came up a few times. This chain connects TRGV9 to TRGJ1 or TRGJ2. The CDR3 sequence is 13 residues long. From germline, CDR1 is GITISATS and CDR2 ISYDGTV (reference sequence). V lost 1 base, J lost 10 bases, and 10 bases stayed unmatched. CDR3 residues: CALWEVVKKKKLF. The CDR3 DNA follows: TGTGCCTTGTGGGAGGTAGTCAAAAAAAAGAAACTCTTT.

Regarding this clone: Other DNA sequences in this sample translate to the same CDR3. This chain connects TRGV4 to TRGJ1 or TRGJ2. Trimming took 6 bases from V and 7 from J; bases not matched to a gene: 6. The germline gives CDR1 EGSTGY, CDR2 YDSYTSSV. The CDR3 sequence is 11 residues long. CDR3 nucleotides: TGTGCCACCTGGATTGGATATAAGAAACTCTTT. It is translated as CATWIGYKKLF.

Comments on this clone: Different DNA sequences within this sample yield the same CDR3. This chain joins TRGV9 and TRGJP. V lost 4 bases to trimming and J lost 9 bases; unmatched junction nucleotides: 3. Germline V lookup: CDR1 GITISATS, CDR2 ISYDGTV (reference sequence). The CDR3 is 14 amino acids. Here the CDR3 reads CALWEGLGKKIKVF. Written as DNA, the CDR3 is TGTGCCTTGTGGGAAGGGTTGGGCAAAAAAATCAAGGTATTT.

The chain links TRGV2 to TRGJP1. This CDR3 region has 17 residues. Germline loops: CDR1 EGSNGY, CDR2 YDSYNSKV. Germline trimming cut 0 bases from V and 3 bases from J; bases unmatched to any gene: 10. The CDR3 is CATWDGQEGATGWFKIF. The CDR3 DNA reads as TGTGCCACCTGGGACGGGCAGGAAGGAGCCACTGGTTGGTTCAAGATATTT.

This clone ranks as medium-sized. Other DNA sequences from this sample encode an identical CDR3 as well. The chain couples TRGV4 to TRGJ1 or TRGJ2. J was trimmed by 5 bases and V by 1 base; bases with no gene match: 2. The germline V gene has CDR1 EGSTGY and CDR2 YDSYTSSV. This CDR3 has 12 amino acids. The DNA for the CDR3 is TGTGCCACCTGGGATGGTGATTATAAGAAACTCTTT. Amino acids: CATWDGDYKKLF.

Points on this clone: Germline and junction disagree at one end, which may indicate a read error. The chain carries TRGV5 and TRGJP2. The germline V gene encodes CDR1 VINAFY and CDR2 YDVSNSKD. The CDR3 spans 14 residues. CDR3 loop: CATWDWHGDWIKTF. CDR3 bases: TGTGCCACATGGGACTGGCATGGTGATTGGATCAAGACGTTT.

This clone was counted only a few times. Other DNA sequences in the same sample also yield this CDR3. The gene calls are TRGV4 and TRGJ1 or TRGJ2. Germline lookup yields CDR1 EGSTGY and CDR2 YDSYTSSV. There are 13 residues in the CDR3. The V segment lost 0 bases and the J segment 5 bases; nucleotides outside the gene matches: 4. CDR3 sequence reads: CATWDGLDYKKLF. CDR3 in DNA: TGTGCCACCTGGGATGGGCTGGATTATAAGAAACTCTTT.

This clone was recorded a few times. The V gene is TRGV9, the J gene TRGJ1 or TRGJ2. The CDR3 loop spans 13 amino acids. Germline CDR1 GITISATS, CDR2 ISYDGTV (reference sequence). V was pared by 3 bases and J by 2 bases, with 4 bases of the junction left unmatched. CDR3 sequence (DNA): TGTGCCTTGTGGGAGCTTTATTATTATAAGAAACTCTTT. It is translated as CALWELYYYKKLF.

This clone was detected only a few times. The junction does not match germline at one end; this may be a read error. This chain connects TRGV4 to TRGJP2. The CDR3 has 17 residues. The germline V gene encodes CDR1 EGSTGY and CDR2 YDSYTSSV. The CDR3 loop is CATWNGPKSSSDWIKTF. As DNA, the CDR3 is TGTGCCACCTGGAATGGGCCTAAGAGTAGTAGTGATTGGATCAAGACGTTT.

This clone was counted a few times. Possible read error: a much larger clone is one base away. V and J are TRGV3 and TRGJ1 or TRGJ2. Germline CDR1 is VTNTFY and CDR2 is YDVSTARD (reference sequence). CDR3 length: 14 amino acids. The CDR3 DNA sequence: TGTGCCGCCTGGGACAGGCCGAATTATTATAAGAAACTCTTT. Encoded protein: CAAWDRPNYYKKLF.

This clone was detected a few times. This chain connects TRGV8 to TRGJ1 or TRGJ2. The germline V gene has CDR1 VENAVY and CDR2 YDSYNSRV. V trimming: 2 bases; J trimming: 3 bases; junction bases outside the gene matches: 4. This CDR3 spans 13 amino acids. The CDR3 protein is CATWDTLYYKKLF. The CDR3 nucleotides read TGTGCCACCTGGGATACCCTTTATTATAAGAAACTCTTT.

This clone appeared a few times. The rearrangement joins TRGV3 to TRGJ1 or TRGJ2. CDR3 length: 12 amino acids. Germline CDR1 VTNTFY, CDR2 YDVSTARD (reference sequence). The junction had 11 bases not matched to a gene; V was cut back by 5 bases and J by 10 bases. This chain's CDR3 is CATWVTSRKKLF. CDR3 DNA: TGTGCCACCTGGGTTACCTCTAGGAAGAAACTCTTT.

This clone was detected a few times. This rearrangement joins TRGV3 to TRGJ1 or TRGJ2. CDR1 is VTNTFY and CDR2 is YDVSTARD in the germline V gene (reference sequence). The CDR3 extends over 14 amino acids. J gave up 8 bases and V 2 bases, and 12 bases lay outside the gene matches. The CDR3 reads CATWDTPSGDKKLF. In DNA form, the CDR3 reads TGTGCCACCTGGGACACACCTTCTGGGGATAAGAAACTCTTT.

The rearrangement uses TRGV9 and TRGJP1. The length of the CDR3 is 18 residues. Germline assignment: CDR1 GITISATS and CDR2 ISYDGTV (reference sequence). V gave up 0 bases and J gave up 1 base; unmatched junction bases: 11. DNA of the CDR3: TGTGCCTTGTGGGAGGTGAGGTACGGTCTTACCACTGGTTGGTTCAAGATATTT. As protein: CALWEVRYGLTTGWFKIF.

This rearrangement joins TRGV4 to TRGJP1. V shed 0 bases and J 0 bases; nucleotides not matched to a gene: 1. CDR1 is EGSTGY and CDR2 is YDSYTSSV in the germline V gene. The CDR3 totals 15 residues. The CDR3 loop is CATWDGHTTGWFKIF. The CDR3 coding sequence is TGTGCCACCTGGGATGGGCATACCACTGGTTGGTTCAAGATATTT.

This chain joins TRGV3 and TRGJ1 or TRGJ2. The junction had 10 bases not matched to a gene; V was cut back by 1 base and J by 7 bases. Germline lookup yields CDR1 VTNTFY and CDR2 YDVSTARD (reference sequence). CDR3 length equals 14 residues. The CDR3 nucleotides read TGTGCCACCTGGGACAGAGTCATGGAGTATAAGAAACTCTTT. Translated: CATWDRVMEYKKLF.

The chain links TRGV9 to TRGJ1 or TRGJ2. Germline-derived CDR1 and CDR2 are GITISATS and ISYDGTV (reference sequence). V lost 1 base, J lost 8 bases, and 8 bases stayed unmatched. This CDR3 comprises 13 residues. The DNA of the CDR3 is TGTGCCTTGTGGGAGGTAAACAACAATAAGAAACTCTTT. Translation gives CALWEVNNNKKLF.

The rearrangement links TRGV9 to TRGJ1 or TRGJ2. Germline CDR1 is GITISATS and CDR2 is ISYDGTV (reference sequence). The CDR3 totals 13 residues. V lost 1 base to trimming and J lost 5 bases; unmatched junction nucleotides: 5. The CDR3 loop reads CALWEVDNYKKLF. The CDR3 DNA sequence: TGTGCCTTGTGGGAGGTTGATAATTATAAGAAACTCTTT.

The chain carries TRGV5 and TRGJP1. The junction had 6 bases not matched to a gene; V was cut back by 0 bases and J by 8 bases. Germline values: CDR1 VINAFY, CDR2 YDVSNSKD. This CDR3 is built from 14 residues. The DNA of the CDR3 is TGTGCCACCTGGGACAGGCCGATGGGTTGGTTCAAGATATTT. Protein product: CATWDRPMGWFKIF.

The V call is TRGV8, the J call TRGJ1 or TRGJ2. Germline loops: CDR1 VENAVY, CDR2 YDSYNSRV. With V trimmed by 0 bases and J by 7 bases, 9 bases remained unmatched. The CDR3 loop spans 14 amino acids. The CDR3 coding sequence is TGTGCCACCTGGGATAGGAGCCCATGGTATAAGAAACTCTTT. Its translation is CATWDRSPWYKKLF.

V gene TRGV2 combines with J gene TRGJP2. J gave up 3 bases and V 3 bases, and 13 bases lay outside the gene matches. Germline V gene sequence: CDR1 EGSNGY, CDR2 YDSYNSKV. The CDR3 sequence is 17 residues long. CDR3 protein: CATWDNHIRGSDWIKTF. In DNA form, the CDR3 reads TGTGCCACCTGGGACAACCATATTCGAGGTAGTGATTGGATCAAGACGTTT.

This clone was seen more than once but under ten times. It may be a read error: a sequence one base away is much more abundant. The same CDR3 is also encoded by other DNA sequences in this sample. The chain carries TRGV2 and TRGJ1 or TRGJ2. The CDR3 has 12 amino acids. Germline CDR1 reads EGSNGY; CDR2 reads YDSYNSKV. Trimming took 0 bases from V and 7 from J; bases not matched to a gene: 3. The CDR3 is CATWDGLYKKLF. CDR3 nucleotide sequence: TGTGCCACCTGGGACGGGCTGTATAAGAAACTCTTT.

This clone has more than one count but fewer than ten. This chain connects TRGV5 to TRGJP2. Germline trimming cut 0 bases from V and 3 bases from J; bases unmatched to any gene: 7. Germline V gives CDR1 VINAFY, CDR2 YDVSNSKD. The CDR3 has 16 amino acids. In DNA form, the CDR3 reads TGTGCCACCTGGGACAGGCTGAGGTGTAGTGATTGGATCAAGACGTTT. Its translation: CATWDRLRCSDWIKTF.

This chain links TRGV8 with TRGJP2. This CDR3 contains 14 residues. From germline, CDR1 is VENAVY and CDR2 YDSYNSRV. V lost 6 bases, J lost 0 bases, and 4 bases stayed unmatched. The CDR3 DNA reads TGTGCCACCTGGTCTAATAGTAGTGATTGGATCAAGACGTTT. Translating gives CATWSNSSDWIKTF.

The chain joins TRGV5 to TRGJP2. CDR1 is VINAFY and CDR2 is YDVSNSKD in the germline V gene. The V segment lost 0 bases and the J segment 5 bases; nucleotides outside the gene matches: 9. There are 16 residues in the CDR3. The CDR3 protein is CATWDRRDGSDWIKTF. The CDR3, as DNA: TGTGCCACCTGGGACAGGCGGGACGGGAGTGATTGGATCAAGACGTTT.

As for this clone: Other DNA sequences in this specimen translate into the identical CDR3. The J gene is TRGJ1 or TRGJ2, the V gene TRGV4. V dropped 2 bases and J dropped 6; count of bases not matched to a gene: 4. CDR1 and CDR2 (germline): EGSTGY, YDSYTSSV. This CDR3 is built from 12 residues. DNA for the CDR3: TGTGCCACCTGGGATGCCCGTTATAAGAAACTCTTT. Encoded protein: CATWDARYKKLF.

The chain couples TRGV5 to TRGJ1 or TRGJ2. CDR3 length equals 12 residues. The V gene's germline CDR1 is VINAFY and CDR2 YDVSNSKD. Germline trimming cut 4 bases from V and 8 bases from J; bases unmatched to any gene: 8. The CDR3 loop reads CATWEPPNKKLF. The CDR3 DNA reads TGTGCCACCTGGGAACCCCCTAATAAGAAACTCTTT.

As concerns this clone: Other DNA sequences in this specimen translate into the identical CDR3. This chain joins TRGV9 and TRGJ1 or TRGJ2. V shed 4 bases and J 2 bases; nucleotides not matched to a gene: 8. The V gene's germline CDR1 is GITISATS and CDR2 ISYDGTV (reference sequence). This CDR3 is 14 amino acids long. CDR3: CALWEVHHYYKKLF. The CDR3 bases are TGTGCCTTGTGGGAAGTGCATCATTATTATAAGAAACTCTTT.